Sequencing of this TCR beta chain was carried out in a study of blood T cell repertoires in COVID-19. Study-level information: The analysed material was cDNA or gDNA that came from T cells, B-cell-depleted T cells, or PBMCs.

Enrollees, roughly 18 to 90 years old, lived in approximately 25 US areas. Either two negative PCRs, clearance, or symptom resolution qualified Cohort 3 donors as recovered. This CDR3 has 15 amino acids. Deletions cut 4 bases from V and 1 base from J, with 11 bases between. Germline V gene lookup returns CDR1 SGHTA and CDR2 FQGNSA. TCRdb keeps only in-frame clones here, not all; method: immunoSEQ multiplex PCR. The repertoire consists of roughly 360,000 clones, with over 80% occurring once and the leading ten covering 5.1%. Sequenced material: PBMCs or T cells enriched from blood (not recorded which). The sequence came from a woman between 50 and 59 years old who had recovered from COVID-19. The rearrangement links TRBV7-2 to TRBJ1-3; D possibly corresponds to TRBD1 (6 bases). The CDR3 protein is CASSSFTGSGNTIYF. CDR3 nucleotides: TGTGCCAGCAGCTCCTTTACAGGGTCTGGAAACACCATATATTTT.